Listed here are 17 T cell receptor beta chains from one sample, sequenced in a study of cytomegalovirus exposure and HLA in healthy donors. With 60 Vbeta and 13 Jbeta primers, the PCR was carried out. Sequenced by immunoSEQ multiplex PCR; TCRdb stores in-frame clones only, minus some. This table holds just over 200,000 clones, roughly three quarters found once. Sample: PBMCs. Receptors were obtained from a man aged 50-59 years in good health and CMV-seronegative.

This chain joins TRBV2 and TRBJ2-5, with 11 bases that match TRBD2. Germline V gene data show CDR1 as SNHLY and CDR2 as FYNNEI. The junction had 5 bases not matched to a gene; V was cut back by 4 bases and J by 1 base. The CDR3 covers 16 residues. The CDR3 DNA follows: TGTGCCAGCAGTGGGGGGACTAGCGGAATCCAAGAGACCCAGTACTTC. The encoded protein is CASSGGTSGIQETQYF.

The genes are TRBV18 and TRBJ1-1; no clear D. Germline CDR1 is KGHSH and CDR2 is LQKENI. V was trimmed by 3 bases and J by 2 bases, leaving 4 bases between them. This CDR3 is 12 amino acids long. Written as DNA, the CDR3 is TGTGCCAGCTCACCTATTAACACTGAAGCTTTCTTT. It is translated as CASSPINTEAFF.

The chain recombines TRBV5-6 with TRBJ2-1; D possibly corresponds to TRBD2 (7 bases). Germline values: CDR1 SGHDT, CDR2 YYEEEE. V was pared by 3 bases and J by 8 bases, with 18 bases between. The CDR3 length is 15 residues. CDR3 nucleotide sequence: TGTGCCAGCAGCTCCTGGGGGGGGCGCGTACATGAGCAGTTCTTC. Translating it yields CASSSWGGRVHEQFF.

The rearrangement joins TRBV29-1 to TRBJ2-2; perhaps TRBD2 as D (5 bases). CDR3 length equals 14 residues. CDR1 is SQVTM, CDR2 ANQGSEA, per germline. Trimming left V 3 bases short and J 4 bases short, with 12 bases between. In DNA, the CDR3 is TGCAGCGTTGATCTGGGTCGGGGCACCGGGGAGCTGTTTTTT. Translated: CSVDLGRGTGELFF.

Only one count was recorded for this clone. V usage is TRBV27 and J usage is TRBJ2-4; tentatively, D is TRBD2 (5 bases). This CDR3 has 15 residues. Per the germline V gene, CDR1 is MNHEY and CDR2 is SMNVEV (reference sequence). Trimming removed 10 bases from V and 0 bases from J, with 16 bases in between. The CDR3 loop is CATGTTGVAKNIQYF. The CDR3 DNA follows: TGTGCCACCGGAACTACCGGGGTAGCCAAAAACATTCAGTACTTC.

The CDR3 spells CASSRDTSSGNTIYF. The CDR3 nucleotides read TGCGCCAGCAGCCGGGACACTTCCTCTGGAAACACCATATATTTT. This chain connects TRBV5-1 to TRBJ1-3; D may be TRBD1 (6 bases). V shed 4 bases and J shed 0 bases, with 11 bases lying between them. This CDR3 spans 15 amino acids. CDR1 and CDR2 (germline): SGHRS, YFSETQ.

In DNA form, the CDR3 reads TGTGCCAGCAGCCGTAATCGTCCGGGACAGGGGGCTAACGAGCAGTACTTC. It codes for CASSRNRPGQGANEQYF. The chain employs TRBV14 and TRBJ2-7; 12 bases fit TRBD1. V trimming: 4 bases; J trimming: 5 bases; junction bases outside the gene matches: 12. This CDR3 is 17 amino acids long. The V gene's germline CDR1 is SGHDN and CDR2 FVKESK. The full variable domain, with the rest looked up from reference TRBV14 and TRBJ2-7, is EAGVTQFPSHSVIEKGQTVTLRCDPISGHDNLYWYRRVMGKEIKFLLHFVKESKQDESGMPNNRFLAERTGGTYSTLKVQPAELEDSGVYFCASSRNRPGQGANEQYFGPGTRLTVT.

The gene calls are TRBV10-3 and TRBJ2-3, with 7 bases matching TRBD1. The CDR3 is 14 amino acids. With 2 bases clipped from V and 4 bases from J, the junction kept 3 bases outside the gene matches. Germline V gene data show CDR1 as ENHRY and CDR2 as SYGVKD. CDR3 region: CAISERDRSDTQYF. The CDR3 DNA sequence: TGTGCCATCAGTGAGCGGGACAGATCAGATACGCAGTATTTT.

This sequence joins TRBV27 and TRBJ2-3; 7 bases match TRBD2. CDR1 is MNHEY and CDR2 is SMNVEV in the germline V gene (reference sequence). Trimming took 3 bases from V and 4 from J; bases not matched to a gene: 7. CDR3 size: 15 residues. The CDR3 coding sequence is TGTGCCAGCAGTTTTTTCGCGGGAGACGCAGATACGCAGTATTTT. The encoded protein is CASSFFAGDADTQYF.

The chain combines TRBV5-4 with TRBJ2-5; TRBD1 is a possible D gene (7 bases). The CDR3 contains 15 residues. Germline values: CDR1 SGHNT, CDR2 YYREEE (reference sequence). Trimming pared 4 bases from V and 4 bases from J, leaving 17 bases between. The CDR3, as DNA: TGTGCCAGCAGCCCGCGGGGACAGATTAGAGAGACCCAGTACTTC. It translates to CASSPRGQIRETQYF.

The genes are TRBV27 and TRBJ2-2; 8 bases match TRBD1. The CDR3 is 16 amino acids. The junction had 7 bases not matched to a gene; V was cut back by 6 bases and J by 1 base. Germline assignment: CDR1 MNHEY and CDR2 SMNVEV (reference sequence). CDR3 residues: CASRPQGAVNTGELFF. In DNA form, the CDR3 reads TGTGCCAGCAGGCCCCAGGGGGCGGTGAACACCGGGGAGCTGTTTTTT.

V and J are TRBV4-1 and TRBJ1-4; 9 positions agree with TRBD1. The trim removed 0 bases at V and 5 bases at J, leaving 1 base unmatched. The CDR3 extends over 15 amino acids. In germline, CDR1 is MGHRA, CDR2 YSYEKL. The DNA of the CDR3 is TGCGCCAGCAGCCAAGAAGGGACAGGGAATGAAAAACTGTTTTTT. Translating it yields CASSQEGTGNEKLFF.

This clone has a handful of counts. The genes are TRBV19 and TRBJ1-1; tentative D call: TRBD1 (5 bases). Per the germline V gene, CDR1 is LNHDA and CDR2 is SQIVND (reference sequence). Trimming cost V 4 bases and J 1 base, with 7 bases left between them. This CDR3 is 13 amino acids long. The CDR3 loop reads CASSTTANTEAFF. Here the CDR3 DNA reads TGTGCCAGTAGTACGACAGCGAACACTGAAGCTTTCTTT.

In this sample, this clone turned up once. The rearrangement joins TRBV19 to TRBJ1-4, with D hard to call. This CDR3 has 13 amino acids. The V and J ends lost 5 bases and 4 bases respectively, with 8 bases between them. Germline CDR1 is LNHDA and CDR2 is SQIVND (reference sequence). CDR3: CASSSGINEKLFF. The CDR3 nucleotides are TGTGCCAGTAGTTCCGGGATTAATGAAAAACTGTTTTTT. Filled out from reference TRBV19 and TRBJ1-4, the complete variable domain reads DGGITQSPKYLFRKEGQNVTLSCEQNLNHDAMYWYRQDPGQGLRLIYYSQIVNDFQKGDIAEGYSVSREKKESFPLTVTSAQKNPTAFYLCASSSGINEKLFFGSGTQLSVL.

CDR3 DNA: TGTGCCAGCAGTTCCTGGACAGCGCGCTACGAGCAGTACTTC. Translated, it gives CASSSWTARYEQYF. The chain is built from TRBV2 and TRBJ2-7; tentatively, D is TRBD1 (6 bases). The CDR3 consists of 14 residues. Germline-derived CDR1 and CDR2 are SNHLY and FYNNEI. Between the trimmed V and J ends, which lost 5 bases and 3 bases, there was a span of 14 bases.

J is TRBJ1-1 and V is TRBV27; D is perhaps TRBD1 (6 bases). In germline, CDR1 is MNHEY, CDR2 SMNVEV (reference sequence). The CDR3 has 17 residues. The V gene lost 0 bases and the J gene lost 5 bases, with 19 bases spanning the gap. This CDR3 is CASSLSPLDRSLTEAFF. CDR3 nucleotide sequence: TGTGCCAGCAGTTTATCCCCCCTCGACAGGTCCTTAACTGAAGCTTTCTTT.

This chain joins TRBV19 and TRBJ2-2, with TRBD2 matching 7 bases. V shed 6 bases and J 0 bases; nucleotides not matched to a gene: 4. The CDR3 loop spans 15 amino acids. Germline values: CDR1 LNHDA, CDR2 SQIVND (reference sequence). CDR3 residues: CASSQRDPNTGELFF. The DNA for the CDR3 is TGTGCCAGTAGCCAGCGGGACCCGAACACCGGGGAGCTGTTTTTT. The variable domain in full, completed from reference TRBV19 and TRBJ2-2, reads DGGITQSPKYLFRKEGQNVTLSCEQNLNHDAMYWYRQDPGQGLRLIYYSQIVNDFQKGDIAEGYSVSREKKESFPLTVTSAQKNPTAFYLCASSQRDPNTGELFFGEGSRLTVL.